The 15 T cell receptor beta chains in this list originate from one sample, sequenced in a study of blood T cell repertoires in COVID-19. The assay was immunoSEQ multiplex PCR, and TCRdb's table has in-frame clones only and misses some. The sample lists some 350,000 clones; roughly 90% were seen once. The sequenced sample consisted of peripheral blood. The receptors stem from a woman aged 70-85 years with COVID-19, enrolled during active disease.

With respect to this clone: Other nucleotide sequences in the sample specify the same CDR3. J is TRBJ1-5 and V is TRBV20-1; perhaps TRBD1 as D (5 bases). The V end was cut by 3 bases, the J end by 2 bases, with 8 bases between. This CDR3 has 13 amino acids. The germline gives CDR1 DFQATT, CDR2 SNEGSKA (reference sequence). The CDR3 region is CSASGGGNQPQHF. The CDR3 nucleotides read TGCAGTGCTAGTGGGGGGGGCAATCAGCCCCAGCATTTT.

For the CDR3, the DNA is TGTGCCAGTAGCTCTTTCCCCGGGCGGGGACCCGGCACTGAAGCTTTCTTT. It encodes CASSSFPGRGPGTEAFF. The gene calls are TRBV19 and TRBJ1-1; a possible D gene is TRBD1 (5 bases). Trimming pared 6 bases from V and 4 bases from J, leaving 24 bases between. CDR3 size: 17 residues. The germline gives CDR1 LNHDA, CDR2 SQIVND (reference sequence).

This chain connects TRBV24-1 to TRBJ2-3, with TRBD1 as a possible D gene (6 bases). The V end lost 8 bases, the J end lost 4 bases, and 12 bases lay between the germline ends. This CDR3 contains 13 residues. Germline assignment: CDR1 KGHDR and CDR2 SFDVKD. Here the CDR3 DNA reads TGTGCCACCACTACAGGGAGCGCAGATACGCAGTATTTT. Translated, it gives CATTTGSADTQYF.

This rearrangement joins TRBV5-6 to TRBJ1-3, with 9 nucleotides matching TRBD1. The junction had 6 bases not matched to a gene; V was cut back by 2 bases and J by 3 bases. The CDR3 runs 16 residues. Germline V gene data show CDR1 as SGHDT and CDR2 as YYEEEE. This CDR3 is CASSLSGTGLGNTIYF. CDR3 DNA sequence: TGTGCCAGCAGCTTATCCGGGACAGGGCTTGGAAACACCATATATTTT. The whole variable domain, filled in from reference TRBV5-6 and TRBJ1-3, reads DAGVTQSPTHLIKTRGQQVTLRCSPKSGHDTVSWYQQALGQGPQFIFQYYEEEERQRGNFPDRFSGHQFPNYSSELNVNALLLGDSALYLCASSLSGTGLGNTIYFGEGSWLTVV.

The gene calls are TRBV4-1 and TRBJ2-1; TRBD2 matches 10 bases. Germline V gene sequence: CDR1 MGHRA, CDR2 YSYEKL. Losses at the gene ends were 3 bases for V and 5 bases for J; bases not matched to a gene: 7. This CDR3 is built from 16 residues. CDR3 sequence reads: CASSQVVLAGDNEQFF. The CDR3 bases are TGCGCCAGCAGCCAGGTGGTGCTAGCGGGGGACAATGAGCAGTTCTTC.

The genes are TRBV27 and TRBJ1-2; D is possibly TRBD1 (6 bases). V lost 6 bases and J 4 bases, leaving 15 bases between the germline ends. Germline CDR1 is MNHEY and CDR2 is SMNVEV (reference sequence). The CDR3 sequence is 14 residues long. This chain's CDR3 is CASRITGLSYGYTF. The CDR3 nucleotides read TGTGCCAGCAGAATCACAGGGCTCAGCTATGGCTACACCTTC.

The chain combines TRBV2 with TRBJ1-2; D is unclear. The CDR3 spans 12 residues. Trimming stripped 1 base from V and 7 bases from J, with 7 bases between. Germline loops: CDR1 SNHLY, CDR2 FYNNEI. CDR3 in DNA: TGTGCCAGCAGTGAAGGTCTTTTTGGCTACACCTTC. It yields the protein CASSEGLFGYTF.

The V call is TRBV7-2, the J call TRBJ1-4; unclear D gene. From germline, CDR1 is SGHTA and CDR2 FQGNSA. The CDR3 loop spans 15 amino acids. V was clipped by 0 bases and J by 3 bases, with 8 bases between them. CDR3 DNA sequence: TGTGCCAGCAGCTTAGCCGCGGTCGCTAATGAAAAACTGTTTTTT. Protein sequence: CASSLAAVANEKLFF.

Note on this clone: At one of its ends the junction is not consistent with the germline gene, which may arise from a read error. The V and J genes are TRBV11-2 and TRBJ2-7; TRBD2 aligns across 7 bases. Germline assignment: CDR1 SGHAT and CDR2 FQNNGV. CDR3 length: 15 residues. CDR3 protein: CASSLEVGTNYEQYF. CDR3 sequence (DNA): TGTGCCAGCAGCCTAGAGGTCGGGACTAACTACGAGCAGTACTTC.

The rearrangement joins TRBV6-5 to TRBJ1-1; tentatively, D is TRBD1 (6 bases). The CDR3 loop spans 15 amino acids. Germline CDR1 reads MNHEY; CDR2 reads SVGAGI. Trimming took 5 bases from V and 4 from J, leaving 17 bases between them. This chain's CDR3 is CASSPGPTGTTEAFF. CDR3 nucleotides: TGTGCCAGCAGTCCCGGCCCTACAGGGACCACTGAAGCTTTCTTT.

Only one count was recorded for this clone. V and J are TRBV6-1 and TRBJ2-7; D not certain. CDR1 MNHNS and CDR2 SASEGT come from the germline V gene. The CDR3 is 11 residues long. V lost 3 bases to trimming and J lost 5 bases, with 5 bases between them. In DNA, the CDR3 is TGTGCCAGCAGTGACCGGGACGAGCAGTACTTC. Its protein product is CASSDRDEQYF.

The rearrangement links TRBV6-5 to TRBJ2-7, with TRBD1 matching 10 bases. After removal of 10 bases from V and 1 base from J, the junction contained 7 bases not matched to a gene. The CDR3 is made up of 14 amino acids. Germline CDR1 MNHEY, CDR2 SVGAGI. This chain's CDR3 is CAIRRDRGSYEQYF. The DNA for the CDR3 is TGTGCCATCCGCCGGGACAGGGGTTCCTACGAGCAGTACTTC.

Only a few counts were recorded for this clone. This chain's CDR3 is CASRDRGRDGYTF. The CDR3 region has the DNA TGTGCCAGCAGGGACAGGGGTCGGGATGGCTACACCTTC. The genes are TRBV6-7 and TRBJ1-2, with 9 bases lining up with TRBD1. TRBV6-7 is an ORF, and what it does is uncertain. V shed 6 bases and J 6 bases; nucleotides not matched to a gene: 5. This CDR3 is 13 amino acids long.

DNA of the CDR3: TGCGCCAGCAGCCAAGTGGCAGGCATGAACACCGGGGAGCTGTTTTTT. This codes for CASSQVAGMNTGELFF. The chain combines TRBV4-1 with TRBJ2-2; D ambiguous. Germline CDR1 and CDR2: MGHRA and YSYEKL. The V gene lost 1 base and the J gene lost 1 base, with 10 bases spanning the gap. CDR3 size: 16 residues.

This chain links TRBV19 with TRBJ1-1, with 9 bases identical to TRBD1. Germline V gives CDR1 LNHDA, CDR2 SQIVND (reference sequence). This CDR3 contains 15 residues. V lost 7 bases and J lost 5; bases outside the gene matches: 11. CDR3 residues: CASNAVDRGWTEAFF. CDR3 DNA sequence: TGTGCCAGTAACGCCGTGGACAGGGGATGGACTGAAGCTTTCTTT.